This T cell receptor (beta chain) was observed in a study of OX40 agonist ivuxolimab in advanced cancers. About the research overall: One patient with hepatocellular carcinoma and two with cutaneous melanoma, three in all, had partial responses.

The method was immunoSEQ multiplex PCR; TCRdb's version includes in-frame clones alone and lacks a portion of them. The data hold 60,000 to 65,000 clones, with around four fifths observed a single time. The CDR3 is made up of 17 amino acids. V was cut by 5 bases and J by 1 base, with 21 bases left in between. Germline V lookup: CDR1 MDHEN, CDR2 SYDVKM. General study results and limits: Normalized T-cell clonal expansion was also low in a subset of nonresponders. It was not determined which antigens were specifically recognized by the peripheral T cells that had undergone clonal expansion. CD8+ T cells showed, on average, more clonal expansion than CD4+ cells.

In the case of this clone: Antigen: not known.

This TCR was sampled from an adult with an advanced solid tumor such as melanoma, head and neck, liver or kidney cancer. The sequencing used CD4+ or CD8+ T cells sorted from blood, collected in a trial of the OX40 agonist ivuxolimab. The chain is built from TRBV28 and TRBJ2-7; weak D call: TRBD1 (8 bases). The CDR3 DNA is TGTGCCAGCAGTGGCGGACAGGGAGGGCCGACTTCCTACGAGCAGTACTTC. Amino acids: CASSGGQGGPTSYEQYF.